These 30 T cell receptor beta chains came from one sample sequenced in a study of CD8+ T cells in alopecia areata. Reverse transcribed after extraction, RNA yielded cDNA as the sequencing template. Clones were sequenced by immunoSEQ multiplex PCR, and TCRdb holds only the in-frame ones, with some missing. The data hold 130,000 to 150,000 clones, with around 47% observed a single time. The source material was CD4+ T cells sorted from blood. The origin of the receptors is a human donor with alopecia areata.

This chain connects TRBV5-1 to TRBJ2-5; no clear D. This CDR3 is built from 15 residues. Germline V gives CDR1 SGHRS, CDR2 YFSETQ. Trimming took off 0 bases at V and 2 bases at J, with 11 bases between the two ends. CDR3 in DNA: TGCGCCAGCAGCTTGGTCCCGACAAATCAAGAGACCCAGTACTTC. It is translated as CASSLVPTNQETQYF.

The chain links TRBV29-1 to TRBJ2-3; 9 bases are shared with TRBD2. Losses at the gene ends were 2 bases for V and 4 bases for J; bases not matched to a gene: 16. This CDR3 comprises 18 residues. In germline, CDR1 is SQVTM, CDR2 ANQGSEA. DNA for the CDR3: TGCAGCGTTGAAATTGCTAGCGGGCTAGCGGGATCGGCAGATACGCAGTATTTT. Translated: CSVEIASGLAGSADTQYF.

The DNA for the CDR3 is TGCAGCGTGAAGGACAGGTGCTACGAGCAGTACTTC. Translating gives CSVKDRCYEQYF. The chain uses TRBV29-1 and TRBJ2-7, with 7 bases identical to TRBD1. The V and J ends lost 6 bases and 3 bases, in that order; junction bases with no gene match: 5. This CDR3 is built from 12 residues. Germline values: CDR1 SQVTM, CDR2 ANQGSEA.

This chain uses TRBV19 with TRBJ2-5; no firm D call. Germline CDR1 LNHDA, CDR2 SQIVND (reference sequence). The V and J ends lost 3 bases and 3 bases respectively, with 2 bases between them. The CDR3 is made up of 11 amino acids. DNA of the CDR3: TGTGCCAGTAGTATGGAAGAGACCCAGTACTTC. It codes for CASSMEETQYF.

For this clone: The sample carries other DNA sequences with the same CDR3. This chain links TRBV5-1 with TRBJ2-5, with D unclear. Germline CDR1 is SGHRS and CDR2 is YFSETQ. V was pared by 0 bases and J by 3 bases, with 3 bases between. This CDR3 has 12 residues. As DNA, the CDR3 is TGCGCCAGCAGCTTGGGGAAAGAGACCCAGTACTTC. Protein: CASSLGKETQYF.

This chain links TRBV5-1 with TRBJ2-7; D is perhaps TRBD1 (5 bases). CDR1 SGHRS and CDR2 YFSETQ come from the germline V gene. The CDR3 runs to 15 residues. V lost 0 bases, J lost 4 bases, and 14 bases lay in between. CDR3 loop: CASSLDARAVYEQYF. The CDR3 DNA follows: TGCGCCAGCAGCTTGGATGCCAGGGCAGTTTACGAGCAGTACTTC.

Here the CDR3 reads CSVVAGVNDYGYTF. The CDR3 DNA follows: TGCAGCGTTGTTGCAGGAGTGAACGACTATGGCTACACCTTC. The chain joins TRBV29-1 to TRBJ1-2; D call uncertain. Looked up from germline, CDR1 is SQVTM and CDR2 is ANQGSEA. The CDR3 loop spans 14 amino acids. Trimming removed 4 bases at V and 3 bases at J, with 15 bases between.

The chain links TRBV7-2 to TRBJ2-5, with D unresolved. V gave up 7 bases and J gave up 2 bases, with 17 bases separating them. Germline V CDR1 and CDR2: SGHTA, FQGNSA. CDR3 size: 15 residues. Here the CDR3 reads CASTYLNGIQETQYF. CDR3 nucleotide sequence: TGTGCCAGCACCTACTTGAACGGAATACAAGAGACCCAGTACTTC.

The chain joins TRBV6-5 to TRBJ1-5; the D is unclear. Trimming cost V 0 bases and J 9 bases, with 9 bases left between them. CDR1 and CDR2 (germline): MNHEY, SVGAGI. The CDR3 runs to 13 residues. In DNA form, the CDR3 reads TGTGCCAGCAGTTACTCGGTGACTTGGCCCCAGCATTTT. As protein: CASSYSVTWPQHF.

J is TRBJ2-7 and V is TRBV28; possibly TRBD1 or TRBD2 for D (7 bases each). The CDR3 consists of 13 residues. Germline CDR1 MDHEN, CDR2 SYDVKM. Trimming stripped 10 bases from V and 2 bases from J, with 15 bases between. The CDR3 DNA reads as TGTGCCACCGCAGGGGGGAGGGCCTACGAGCAGTACTTC. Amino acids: CATAGGRAYEQYF.

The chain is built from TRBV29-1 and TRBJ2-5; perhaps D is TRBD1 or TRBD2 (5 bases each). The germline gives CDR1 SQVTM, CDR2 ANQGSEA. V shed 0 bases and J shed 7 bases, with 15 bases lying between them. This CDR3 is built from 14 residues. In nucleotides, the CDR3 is TGCAGCGTTGAAGACGGGGACGGGCTTCGGACCCAGTACTTC. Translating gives CSVEDGDGLRTQYF.

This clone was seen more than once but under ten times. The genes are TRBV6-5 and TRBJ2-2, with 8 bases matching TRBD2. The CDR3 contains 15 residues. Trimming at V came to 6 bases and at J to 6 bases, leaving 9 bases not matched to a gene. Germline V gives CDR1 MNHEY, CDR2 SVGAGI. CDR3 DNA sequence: TGTGCCAGCAGCCTACTAGCGGCACCGCCCGGGGAGCTGTTTTTT. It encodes CASSLLAAPPGELFF.

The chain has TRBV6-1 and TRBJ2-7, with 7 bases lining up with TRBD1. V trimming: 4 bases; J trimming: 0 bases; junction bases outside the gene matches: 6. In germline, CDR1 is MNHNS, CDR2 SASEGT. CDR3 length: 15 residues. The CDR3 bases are TGTGCCAGCAGTGCCTTTTCAGGGGGCTCCTACGAGCAGTACTTC. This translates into CASSAFSGGSYEQYF.

CDR3 nucleotide sequence: TGTGCCTGGAACCCCGGGACACAAAGCAATCAGCCCCAGCATTTT. Its translation is CAWNPGTQSNQPQHF. The chain recombines TRBV30 with TRBJ1-5, with D maybe TRBD1 (6 bases). The germline V and J ends were trimmed by 4 bases and 1 base, with 14 bases remaining between them. The CDR3 has 15 amino acids. Germline values: CDR1 GTSNPN, CDR2 SVGIG (reference sequence).

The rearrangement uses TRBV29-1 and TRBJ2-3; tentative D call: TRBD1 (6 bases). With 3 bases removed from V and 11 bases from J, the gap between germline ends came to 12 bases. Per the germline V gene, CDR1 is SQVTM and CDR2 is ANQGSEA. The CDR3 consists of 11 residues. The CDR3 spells CSVEGQREQYF. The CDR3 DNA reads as TGCAGCGTTGAGGGACAACGGGAGCAGTATTTT.

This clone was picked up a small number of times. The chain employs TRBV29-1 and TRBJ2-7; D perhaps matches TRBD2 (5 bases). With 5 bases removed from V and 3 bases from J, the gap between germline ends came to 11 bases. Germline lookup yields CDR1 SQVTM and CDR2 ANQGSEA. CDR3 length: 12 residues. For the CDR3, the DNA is TGCAGCGTTTGCCTGGAGGACTACGAGCAGTACTTC. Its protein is CSVCLEDYEQYF.

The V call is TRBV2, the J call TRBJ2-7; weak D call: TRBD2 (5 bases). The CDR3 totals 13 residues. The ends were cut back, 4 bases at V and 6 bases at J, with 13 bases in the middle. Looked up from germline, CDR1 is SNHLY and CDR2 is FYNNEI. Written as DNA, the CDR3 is TGTGCCAGCAGTGTAATAGCGACGGGCGAGCAGTACTTC. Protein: CASSVIATGEQYF.

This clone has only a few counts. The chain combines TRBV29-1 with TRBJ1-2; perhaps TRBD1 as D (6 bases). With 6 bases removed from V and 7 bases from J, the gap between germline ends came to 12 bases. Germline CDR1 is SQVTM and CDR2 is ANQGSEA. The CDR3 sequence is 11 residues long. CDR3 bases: TGCAGCGTGACGGACAGTTCTGGCTACACCTTC. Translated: CSVTDSSGYTF.

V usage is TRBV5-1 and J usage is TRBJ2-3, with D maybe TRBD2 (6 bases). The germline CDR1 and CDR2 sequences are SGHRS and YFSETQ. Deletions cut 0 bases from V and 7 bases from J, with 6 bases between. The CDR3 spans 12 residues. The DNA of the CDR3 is TGCGCCAGCAGCTTGGGCGGGAATACGCAGTATTTT. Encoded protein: CASSLGGNTQYF. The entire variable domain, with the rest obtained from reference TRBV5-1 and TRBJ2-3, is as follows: KAGVTQTPRYLIKTRGQQVTLSCSPISGHRSVSWYQQTPGQGLQFLFEYFSETQRNKGNFPGRFSGRQFSNSRSEMNVSTLELGDSALYLCASSLGGNTQYFGPGTRLTVL.

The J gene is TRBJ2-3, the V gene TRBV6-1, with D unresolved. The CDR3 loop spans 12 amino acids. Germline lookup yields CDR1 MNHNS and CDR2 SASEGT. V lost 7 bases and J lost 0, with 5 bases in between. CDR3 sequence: CASKPSTDTQYF. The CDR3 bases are TGTGCCAGCAAGCCGAGCACAGATACGCAGTATTTT.

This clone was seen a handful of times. CDR3 coding DNA: TGTGCCTGGAGTGATAACAGTGGACCCAACACTGAAGCTTTCTTT. Protein sequence: CAWSDNSGPNTEAFF. J is TRBJ1-1 and V is TRBV30; D remains ambiguous. CDR3 size: 15 residues. CDR1 GTSNPN and CDR2 SVGIG come from the germline V gene (reference sequence). V was cut by 1 base and J by 2 bases, with 14 bases left in between.

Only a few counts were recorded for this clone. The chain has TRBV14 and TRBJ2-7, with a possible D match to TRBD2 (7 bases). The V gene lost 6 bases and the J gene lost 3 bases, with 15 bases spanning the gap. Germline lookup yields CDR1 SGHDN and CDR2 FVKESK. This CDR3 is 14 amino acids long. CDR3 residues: CASRRRGGGYEQYF. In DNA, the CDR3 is TGTGCCAGCAGACGGAGGGGAGGGGGCTACGAGCAGTACTTC.

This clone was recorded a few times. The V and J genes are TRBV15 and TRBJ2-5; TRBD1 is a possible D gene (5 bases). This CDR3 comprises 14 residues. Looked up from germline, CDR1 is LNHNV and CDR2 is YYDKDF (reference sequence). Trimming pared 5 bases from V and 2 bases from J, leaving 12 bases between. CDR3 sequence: CATSGRTQQETQYF. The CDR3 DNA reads TGTGCCACCAGCGGCCGGACACAACAAGAGACCCAGTACTTC.

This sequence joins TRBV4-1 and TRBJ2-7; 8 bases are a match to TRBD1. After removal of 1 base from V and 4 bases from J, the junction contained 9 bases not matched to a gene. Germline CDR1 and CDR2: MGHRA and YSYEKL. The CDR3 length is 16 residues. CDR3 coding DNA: TGCGCCAGCAGCCAAGGAACCCGGACAGGGAGGTACGAGCAGTACTTC. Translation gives CASSQGTRTGRYEQYF.

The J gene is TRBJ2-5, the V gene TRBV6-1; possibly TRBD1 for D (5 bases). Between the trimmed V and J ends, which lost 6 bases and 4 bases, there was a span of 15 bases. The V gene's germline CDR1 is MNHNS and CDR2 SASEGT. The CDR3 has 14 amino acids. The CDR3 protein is CASSPTGLPETQYF. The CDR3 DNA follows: TGTGCCAGCAGCCCCACAGGTCTTCCAGAGACCCAGTACTTC.

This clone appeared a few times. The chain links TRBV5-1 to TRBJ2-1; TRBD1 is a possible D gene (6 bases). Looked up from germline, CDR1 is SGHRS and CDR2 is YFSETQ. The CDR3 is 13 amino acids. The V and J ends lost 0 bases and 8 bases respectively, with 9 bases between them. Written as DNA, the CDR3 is TGCGCCAGCAGCTTGGGACAGGACCATGAGCAGTTCTTC. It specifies CASSLGQDHEQFF.

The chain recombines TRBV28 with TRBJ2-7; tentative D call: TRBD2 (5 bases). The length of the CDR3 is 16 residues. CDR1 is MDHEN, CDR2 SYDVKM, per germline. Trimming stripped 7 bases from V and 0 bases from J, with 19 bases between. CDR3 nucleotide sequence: TGTGCCAGCAAACCCACTACTGGTGGGAGCTCCTACGAGCAGTACTTC. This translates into CASKPTTGGSSYEQYF.

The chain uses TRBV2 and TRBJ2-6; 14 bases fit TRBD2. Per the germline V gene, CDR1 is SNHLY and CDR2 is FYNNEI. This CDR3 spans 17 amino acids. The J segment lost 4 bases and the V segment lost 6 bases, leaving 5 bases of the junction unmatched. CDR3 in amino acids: CASSGLAGGVGANVLTF. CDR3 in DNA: TGTGCCAGCAGCGGACTAGCGGGAGGAGTCGGGGCCAACGTCCTGACTTTC.

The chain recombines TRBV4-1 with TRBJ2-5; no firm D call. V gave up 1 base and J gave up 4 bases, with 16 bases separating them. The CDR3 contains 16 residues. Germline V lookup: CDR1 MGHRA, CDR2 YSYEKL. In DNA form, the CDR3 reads TGCGCCAGCAGCCAAGGACGTGTGGACGCCGGAGAGACCCAGTACTTC. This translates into CASSQGRVDAGETQYF.

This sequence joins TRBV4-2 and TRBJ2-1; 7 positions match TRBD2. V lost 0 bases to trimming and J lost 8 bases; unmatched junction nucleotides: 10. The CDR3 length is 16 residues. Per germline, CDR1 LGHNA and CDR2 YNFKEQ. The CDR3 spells CASSQEPSGMSHEQFF. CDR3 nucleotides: TGTGCCAGCAGCCAAGAGCCCAGCGGGATGTCCCATGAGCAGTTCTTC.